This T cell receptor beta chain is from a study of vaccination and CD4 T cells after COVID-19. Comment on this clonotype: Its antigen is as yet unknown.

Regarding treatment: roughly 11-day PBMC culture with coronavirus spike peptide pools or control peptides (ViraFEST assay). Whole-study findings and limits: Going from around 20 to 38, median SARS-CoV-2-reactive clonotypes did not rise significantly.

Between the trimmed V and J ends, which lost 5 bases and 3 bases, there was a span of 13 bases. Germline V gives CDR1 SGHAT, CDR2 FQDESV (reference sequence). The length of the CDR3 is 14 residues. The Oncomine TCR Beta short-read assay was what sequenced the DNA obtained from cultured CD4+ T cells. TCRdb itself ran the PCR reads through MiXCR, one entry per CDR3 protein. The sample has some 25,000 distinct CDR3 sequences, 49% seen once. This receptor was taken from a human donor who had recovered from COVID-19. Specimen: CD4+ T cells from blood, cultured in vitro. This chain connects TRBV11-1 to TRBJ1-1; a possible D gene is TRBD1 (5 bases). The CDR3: CASSPDNSDTEAFF. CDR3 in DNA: TGTGCCAGCAGCCCGGACAATTCCGACACTGAAGCTTTCTTT. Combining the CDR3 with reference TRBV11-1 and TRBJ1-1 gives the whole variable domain EAEVAQSPRYKITEKSQAVAFWCDPISGHATLYWYRQILGQGPELLVQFQDESVVDDSQLPKDRFSAERLKGVDSTLKIQPAELGDSAMYLCASSPDNSDTEAFFGQGTRLTVV.